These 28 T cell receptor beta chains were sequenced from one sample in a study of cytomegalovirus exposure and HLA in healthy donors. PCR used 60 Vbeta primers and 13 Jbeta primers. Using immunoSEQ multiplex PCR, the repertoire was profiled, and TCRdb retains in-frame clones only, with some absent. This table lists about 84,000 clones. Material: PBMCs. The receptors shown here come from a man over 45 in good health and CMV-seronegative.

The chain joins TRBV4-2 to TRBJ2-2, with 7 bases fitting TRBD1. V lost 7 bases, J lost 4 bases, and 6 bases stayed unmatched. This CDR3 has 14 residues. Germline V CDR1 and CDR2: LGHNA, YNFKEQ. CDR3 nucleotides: TGTGCCAGCACCTCCGGGACAGTCACCGGGGAGCTGTTTTTT. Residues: CASTSGTVTGELFF.

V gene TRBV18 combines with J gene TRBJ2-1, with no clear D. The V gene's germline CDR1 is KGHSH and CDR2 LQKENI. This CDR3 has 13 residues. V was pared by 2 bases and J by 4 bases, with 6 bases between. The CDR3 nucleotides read TGTGCCAGCTCACCAAACATTTACAATGAGCAGTTCTTC. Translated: CASSPNIYNEQFF.

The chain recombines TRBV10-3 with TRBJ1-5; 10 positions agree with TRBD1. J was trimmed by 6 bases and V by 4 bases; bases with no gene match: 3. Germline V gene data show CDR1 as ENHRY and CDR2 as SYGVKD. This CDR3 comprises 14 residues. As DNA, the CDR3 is TGTGCCATCAGTGCGACAGGGGGCGGTCAGCCCCAGCATTTT. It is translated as CAISATGGGQPQHF.

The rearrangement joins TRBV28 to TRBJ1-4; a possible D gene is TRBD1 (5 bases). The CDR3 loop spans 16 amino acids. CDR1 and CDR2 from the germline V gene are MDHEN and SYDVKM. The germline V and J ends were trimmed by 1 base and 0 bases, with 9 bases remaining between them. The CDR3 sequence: CASSLSGGTTNEKLFF. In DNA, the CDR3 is TGTGCCAGCAGTTTATCTGGGGGGACAACTAATGAAAAACTGTTTTTT.

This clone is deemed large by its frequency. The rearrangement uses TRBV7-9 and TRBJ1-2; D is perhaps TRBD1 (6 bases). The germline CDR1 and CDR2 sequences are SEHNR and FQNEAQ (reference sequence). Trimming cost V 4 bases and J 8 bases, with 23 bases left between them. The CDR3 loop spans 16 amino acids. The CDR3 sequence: CASSSPTGGGRTGYTF. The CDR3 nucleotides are TGTGCCAGCAGCTCACCCACTGGGGGGGGGCGGACGGGCTACACCTTC.

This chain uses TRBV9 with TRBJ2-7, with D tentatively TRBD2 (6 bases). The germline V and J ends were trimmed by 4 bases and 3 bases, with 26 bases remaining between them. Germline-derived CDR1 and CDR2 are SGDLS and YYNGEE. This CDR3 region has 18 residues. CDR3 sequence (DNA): TGTGCCAGCAGCCCAACACCCAGCACCGGGAGAGGGGTCTACGAGCAGTACTTC. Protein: CASSPTPSTGRGVYEQYF.

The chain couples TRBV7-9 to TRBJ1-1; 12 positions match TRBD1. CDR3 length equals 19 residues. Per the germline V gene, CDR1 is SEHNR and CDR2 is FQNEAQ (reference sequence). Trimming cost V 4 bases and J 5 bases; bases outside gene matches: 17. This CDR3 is CASSSRPGQGAIRRTEAFF. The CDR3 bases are TGTGCCAGCAGCTCTCGGCCGGGACAGGGGGCGATCCGACGGACTGAAGCTTTCTTT.

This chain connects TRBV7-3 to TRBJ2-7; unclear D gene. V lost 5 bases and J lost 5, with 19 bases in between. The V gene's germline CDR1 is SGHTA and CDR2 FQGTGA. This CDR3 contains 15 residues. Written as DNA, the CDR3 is TGTGCCAGCAGCCTTGACCTCTCGGGTTTGGACGAGCAGTACTTC. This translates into CASSLDLSGLDEQYF.

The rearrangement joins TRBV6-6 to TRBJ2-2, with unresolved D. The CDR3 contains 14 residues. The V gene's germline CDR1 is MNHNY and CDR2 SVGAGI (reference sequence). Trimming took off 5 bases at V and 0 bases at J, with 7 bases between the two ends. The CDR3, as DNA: TGTGCCAGCAGTCTACGGGCGAACACCGGGGAGCTGTTTTTT. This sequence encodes CASSLRANTGELFF.

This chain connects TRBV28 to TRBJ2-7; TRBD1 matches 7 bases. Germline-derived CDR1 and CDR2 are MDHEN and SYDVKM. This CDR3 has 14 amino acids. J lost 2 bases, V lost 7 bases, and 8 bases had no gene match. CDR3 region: CASMRDSHAYEQYF. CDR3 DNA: TGTGCCAGCATGAGGGACAGCCATGCCTACGAGCAGTACTTC. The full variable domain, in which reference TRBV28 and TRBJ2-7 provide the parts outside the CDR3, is DVKVTQSSRYLVKRTGEKVFLECVQDMDHENMFWYRQDPGLGLRLIYFSYDVKMKEKGDIPEGYSVSREKKERFSLILESASTNQTSMYLCASMRDSHAYEQYFGPGTRLTVT.

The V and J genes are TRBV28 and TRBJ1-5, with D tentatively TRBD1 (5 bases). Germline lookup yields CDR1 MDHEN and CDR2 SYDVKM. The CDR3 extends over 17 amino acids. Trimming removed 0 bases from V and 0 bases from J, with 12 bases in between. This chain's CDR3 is CASSLWGGGNSNQPQHF. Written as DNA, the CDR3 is TGTGCCAGCAGTTTATGGGGGGGTGGGAATAGCAATCAGCCCCAGCATTTT.

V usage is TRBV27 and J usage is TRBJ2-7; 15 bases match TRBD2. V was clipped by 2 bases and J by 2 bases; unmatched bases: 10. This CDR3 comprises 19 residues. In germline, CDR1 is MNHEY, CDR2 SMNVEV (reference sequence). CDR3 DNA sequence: TGTGCCAGCAGTTTAGGTCCGGGACTAGCGGGGGGCCCAGCCTACGAGCAGTACTTC. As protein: CASSLGPGLAGGPAYEQYF.

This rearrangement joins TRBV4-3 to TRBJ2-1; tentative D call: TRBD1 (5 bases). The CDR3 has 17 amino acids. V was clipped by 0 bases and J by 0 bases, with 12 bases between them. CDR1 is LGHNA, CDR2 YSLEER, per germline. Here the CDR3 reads CASSQDLTASSYNEQFF. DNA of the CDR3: TGCGCCAGCAGCCAAGATTTGACAGCGAGCTCCTACAATGAGCAGTTCTTC.

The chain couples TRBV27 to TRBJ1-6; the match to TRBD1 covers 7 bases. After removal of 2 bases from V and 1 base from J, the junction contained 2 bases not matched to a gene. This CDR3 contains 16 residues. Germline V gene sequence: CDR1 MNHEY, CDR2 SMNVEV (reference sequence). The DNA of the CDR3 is TGTGCCAGCAGTTTAAGGGGGCCTTCCTATAATTCACCCCTCCACTTT. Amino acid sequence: CASSLRGPSYNSPLHF.

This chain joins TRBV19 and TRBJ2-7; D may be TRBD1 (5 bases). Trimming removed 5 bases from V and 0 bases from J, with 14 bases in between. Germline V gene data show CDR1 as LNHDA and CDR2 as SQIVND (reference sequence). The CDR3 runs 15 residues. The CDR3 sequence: CASSDRGLVSYEQYF. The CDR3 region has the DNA TGTGCCAGTAGTGATAGGGGCTTAGTCTCCTACGAGCAGTACTTC.

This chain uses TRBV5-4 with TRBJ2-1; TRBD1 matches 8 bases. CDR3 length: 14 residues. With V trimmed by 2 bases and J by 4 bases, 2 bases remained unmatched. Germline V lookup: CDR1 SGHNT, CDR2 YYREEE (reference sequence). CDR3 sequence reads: CASSLRDRYNEQFF. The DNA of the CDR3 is TGTGCCAGCAGCTTACGGGACAGGTACAATGAGCAGTTCTTC.

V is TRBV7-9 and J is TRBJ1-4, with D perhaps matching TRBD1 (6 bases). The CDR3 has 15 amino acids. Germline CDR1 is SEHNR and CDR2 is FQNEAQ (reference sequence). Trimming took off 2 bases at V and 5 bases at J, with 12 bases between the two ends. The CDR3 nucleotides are TGTGCCAGCAGCTTAAACAGGGAATCCAATGAAAAACTGTTTTTT. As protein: CASSLNRESNEKLFF. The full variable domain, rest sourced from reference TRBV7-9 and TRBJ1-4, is DTGVSQNPRHKITKRGQNVTFRCDPISEHNRLYWYRQTLGQGPEFLTYFQNEAQLEKSRLLSDRFSAERPKGSFSTLEIQRTEQGDSAMYLCASSLNRESNEKLFFGSGTQLSVL.

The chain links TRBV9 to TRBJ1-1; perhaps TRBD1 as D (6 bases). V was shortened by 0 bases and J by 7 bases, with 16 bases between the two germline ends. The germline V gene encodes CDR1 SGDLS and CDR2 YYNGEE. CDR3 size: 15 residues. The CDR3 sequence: CASSVEARRGNEAFF. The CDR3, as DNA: TGTGCCAGCAGCGTAGAGGCCCGCAGGGGCAATGAAGCTTTCTTT.

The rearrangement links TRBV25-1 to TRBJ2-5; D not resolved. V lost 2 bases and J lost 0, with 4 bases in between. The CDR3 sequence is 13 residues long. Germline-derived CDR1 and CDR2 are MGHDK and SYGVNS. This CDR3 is CASSETYQETQYF. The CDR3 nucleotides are TGTGCCAGCAGTGAAACTTACCAAGAGACCCAGTACTTC.

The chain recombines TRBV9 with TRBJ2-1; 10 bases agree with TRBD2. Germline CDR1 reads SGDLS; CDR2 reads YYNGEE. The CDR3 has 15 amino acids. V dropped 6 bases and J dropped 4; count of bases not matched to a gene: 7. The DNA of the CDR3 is TGTGCCAGCACTATAAGCGGGGGGGCATACAATGAGCAGTTCTTC. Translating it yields CASTISGGAYNEQFF. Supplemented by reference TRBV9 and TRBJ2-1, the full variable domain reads DSGVTQTPKHLITATGQRVTLRCSPRSGDLSVYWYQQSLDQGLQFLIQYYNGEERAKGNILERFSAQQFPDLHSELNLSSLELGDSALYFCASTISGGAYNEQFFGPGTRLTVL.

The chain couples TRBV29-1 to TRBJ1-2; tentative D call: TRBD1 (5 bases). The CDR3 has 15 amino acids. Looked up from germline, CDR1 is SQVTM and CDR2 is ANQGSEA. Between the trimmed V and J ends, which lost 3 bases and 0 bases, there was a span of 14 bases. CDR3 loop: CSVDGGATANYGYTF. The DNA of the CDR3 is TGCAGCGTTGACGGCGGGGCTACAGCTAACTATGGCTACACCTTC.

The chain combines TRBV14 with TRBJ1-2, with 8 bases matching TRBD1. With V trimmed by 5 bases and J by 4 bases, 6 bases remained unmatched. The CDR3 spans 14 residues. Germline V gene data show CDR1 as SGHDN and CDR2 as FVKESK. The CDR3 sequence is CASSSDRGPYGYTF. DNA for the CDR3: TGTGCCAGCAGCTCCGACAGGGGCCCCTATGGCTACACCTTC. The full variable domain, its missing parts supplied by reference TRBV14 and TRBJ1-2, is EAGVTQFPSHSVIEKGQTVTLRCDPISGHDNLYWYRRVMGKEIKFLLHFVKESKQDESGMPNNRFLAERTGGTYSTLKVQPAELEDSGVYFCASSSDRGPYGYTFGSGTRLTVV.

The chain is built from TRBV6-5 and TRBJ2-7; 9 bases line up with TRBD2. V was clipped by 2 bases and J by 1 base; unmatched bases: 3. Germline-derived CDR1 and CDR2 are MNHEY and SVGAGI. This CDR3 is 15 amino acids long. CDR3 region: CASSYGTSLSYEQYF. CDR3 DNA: TGTGCCAGCAGTTACGGGACTAGCCTGTCCTACGAGCAGTACTTC.

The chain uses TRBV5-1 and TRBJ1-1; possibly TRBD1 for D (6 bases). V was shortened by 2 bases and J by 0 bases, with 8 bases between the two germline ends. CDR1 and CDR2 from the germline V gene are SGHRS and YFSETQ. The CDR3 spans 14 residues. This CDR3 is CASSFQGMNTEAFF. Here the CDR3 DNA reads TGCGCCAGCAGCTTTCAGGGGATGAACACTGAAGCTTTCTTT.

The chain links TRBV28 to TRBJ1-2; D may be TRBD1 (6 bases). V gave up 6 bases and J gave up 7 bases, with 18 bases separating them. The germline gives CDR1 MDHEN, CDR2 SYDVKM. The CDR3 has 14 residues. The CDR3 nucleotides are TGTGCCAGCAGAGCCTCCGGGACACCATTTGGCTACACCTTC. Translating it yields CASRASGTPFGYTF.

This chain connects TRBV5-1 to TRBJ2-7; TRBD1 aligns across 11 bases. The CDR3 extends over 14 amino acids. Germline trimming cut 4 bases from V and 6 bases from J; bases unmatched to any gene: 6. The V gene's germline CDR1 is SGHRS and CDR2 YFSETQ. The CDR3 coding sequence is TGCGCCAGCAGCCAAGGACAGGGGGCCTCCGAGCAGTACTTC. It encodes CASSQGQGASEQYF. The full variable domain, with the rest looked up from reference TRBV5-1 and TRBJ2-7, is KAGVTQTPRYLIKTRGQQVTLSCSPISGHRSVSWYQQTPGQGLQFLFEYFSETQRNKGNFPGRFSGRQFSNSRSEMNVSTLELGDSALYLCASSQGQGASEQYFGPGTRLTVT.

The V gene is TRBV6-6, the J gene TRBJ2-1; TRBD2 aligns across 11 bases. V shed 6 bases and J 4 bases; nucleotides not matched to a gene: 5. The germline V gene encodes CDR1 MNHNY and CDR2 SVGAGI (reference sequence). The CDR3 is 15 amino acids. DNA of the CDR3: TGTGCCAGCAGCCTTAGCGGGGGGGTATACAATGAGCAGTTCTTC. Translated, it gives CASSLSGGVYNEQFF.

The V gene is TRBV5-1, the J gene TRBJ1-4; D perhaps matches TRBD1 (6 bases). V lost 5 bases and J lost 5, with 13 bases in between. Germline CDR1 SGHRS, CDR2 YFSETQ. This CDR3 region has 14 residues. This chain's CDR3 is CASRPGATNEKLFF. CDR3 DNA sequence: TGCGCCAGCAGACCAGGGGCTACAAATGAAAAACTGTTTTTT.